Below are 28 T cell receptor beta chains sequenced from a single sample in a study of T cells in Graves' hyperthyroidism and ophthalmopathy. Researchers took RNA transcripts and amplified the TCR beta CDR3 regions from them. Using the HTBI primer set, a first-round RT-PCR was run on the TCR CDR3. MiXCR, run by TCRdb on the multiplex PCR reads, gives a single entry per CDR3 protein. The data hold approximately 420,000 distinct CDR3 sequences, with roughly an eighth observed a single time. Specimen: blood. These receptors were obtained from a young woman with Graves' hyperthyroidism.

This clonotype was recorded at least ten times. This chain links TRBV4-2 with TRBJ2-7; 12 nucleotides align to TRBD2. CDR3 size: 14 residues. Germline values: CDR1 LGHNA, CDR2 YNFKEQ. V lost 1 base to trimming and J lost 5 bases; unmatched junction nucleotides: 0. DNA for the CDR3: TGTGCCAGCAGCCAAGGACTAGCGGGAGACGAGCAGTACTTC. It codes for CASSQGLAGDEQYF.

The chain combines TRBV6-5 with TRBJ2-7; TRBD2 aligns across 7 bases. The trim removed 2 bases at V and 4 bases at J, leaving 8 bases unmatched. The germline V gene has CDR1 MNHEY and CDR2 SVGAGI. The CDR3 loop spans 15 amino acids. CDR3 loop: CASSYGGGARYEQYF. The CDR3 DNA reads TGTGCCAGCAGTTACGGCGGGGGAGCTCGGTACGAGCAGTACTTC.

This clonotype has only a few counts. The chain links TRBV5-6 to TRBJ2-7; D could derive from TRBD1 or TRBD2 (5 bases each). Germline CDR1 and CDR2: SGHDT and YYEEEE. The germline V and J ends were trimmed by 8 bases and 3 bases, with 15 bases remaining between them. The CDR3 runs to 13 residues. CDR3 in DNA: TGTGCCAGACCGGGACCTGGTTTCTACGAGCAGTACTTC. This gives the protein CARPGPGFYEQYF.

This clonotype was seen at least ten times. The chain employs TRBV7-6 and TRBJ2-1; D is perhaps TRBD1 (6 bases). Trimming pared 5 bases from V and 0 bases from J, leaving 11 bases between. The CDR3 is 15 residues long. Germline CDR1 is SGHVS and CDR2 is FNYEAQ. The CDR3 is CASSATGPSYNEQFF. Here the CDR3 DNA reads TGTGCCAGCAGCGCCACAGGGCCCTCCTACAATGAGCAGTTCTTC.

The sample holds a few counts of this clonotype. V and J are TRBV18 and TRBJ1-6; 10 nucleotides match TRBD1. J gave up 0 bases and V 4 bases, and 0 bases lay outside the gene matches. The CDR3 covers 16 residues. CDR1 is KGHSH, CDR2 LQKENI, per germline. The DNA for the CDR3 is TGTGCCAGCTCACGGGACAGGGGCTCCTATAATTCACCCCTCCACTTT. Its protein product is CASSRDRGSYNSPLHF.

Worth noting for this clonotype: A much larger clone lies a single base off, so this may be a read error. The rearrangement uses TRBV11-2 and TRBJ1-1; no clear D gene. Germline-derived CDR1 and CDR2 are SGHAT and FQNNGV. The CDR3 consists of 14 residues. The CDR3 protein is CASSRFSVNSEAFF. The CDR3 DNA reads TGTGCCAGCAGCCGATTCAGTGTGAACTCTGAAGCTTTCTTT.

This clonotype showed up many times. The V and J genes are TRBV12-3 or TRBV12-4 and TRBJ2-5; 10 nucleotides line up with TRBD1. This CDR3 spans 16 amino acids. With V trimmed by 6 bases and J by 1 base, 8 bases remained unmatched. CDR3 DNA sequence: TGTGCCAGCAGCTCCGGGACAGGGGTCCTCCAAGAGACCCAGTACTTC. Translation gives CASSSGTGVLQETQYF.

The chain joins TRBV10-3 to TRBJ2-7; D is ambiguous. The CDR3 covers 13 residues. Germline-derived CDR1 and CDR2 are ENHRY and SYGVKD. V lost 8 bases to trimming and J lost 1 base, with 12 bases between them. The CDR3, as DNA: TGTGCCATCCTTGTTGTAGAGTCCTACGAGCAGTACTTC. Translating gives CAILVVESYEQYF.

V usage is TRBV5-5 and J usage is TRBJ2-7; TRBD1 matches at 9 bases. V lost 0 bases, J lost 7 bases, and 5 bases stayed unmatched. The CDR3 extends over 14 amino acids. CDR1 SGHKS and CDR2 YYEKEE come from the germline V gene (reference sequence). The CDR3 is CASSLGGQGREQYF. In nucleotides, the CDR3 is TGTGCCAGCAGCTTGGGGGGACAGGGTCGGGAGCAGTACTTC.

A few counts support this clonotype. This chain connects TRBV9 to TRBJ2-2; tentative D call: TRBD2 (6 bases). V gave up 0 bases and J gave up 1 base, with 7 bases separating them. Per the germline V gene, CDR1 is SGDLS and CDR2 is YYNGEE. The CDR3 totals 15 residues. CDR3 region: CASSVVGGNTGELFF. The CDR3 nucleotides read TGTGCCAGCAGCGTAGTGGGGGGGAACACCGGGGAGCTGTTTTTT.

The rearrangement joins TRBV5-6 to TRBJ2-5, with a weak D call TRBD2 (6 bases). V was clipped by 0 bases and J by 2 bases, with 14 bases between them. The germline gives CDR1 SGHDT, CDR2 YYEEEE. There are 16 residues in the CDR3. CDR3 DNA sequence: TGTGCCAGCAGCTTGGATGGGGGGTGGGGTCAAGAGACCCAGTACTTC. Amino acid sequence: CASSLDGGWGQETQYF.

About this clonotype itself: A read error may be the cause here, since a much bigger clone is one base away. The chain employs TRBV5-4 and TRBJ1-6; D gene uncertain. This CDR3 comprises 14 residues. Germline CDR1 reads SGHNT; CDR2 reads YYREEE (reference sequence). The V and J ends lost 7 bases and 7 bases respectively, with 15 bases between them. The CDR3 sequence: CASGPGWINSPLHF. The DNA of the CDR3 is TGTGCCAGCGGCCCCGGGTGGATAAATTCACCCCTCCACTTT.

J is TRBJ2-1 and V is TRBV7-2; 14 nucleotides align to TRBD2. The V gene's germline CDR1 is SGHTA and CDR2 FQGNSA. After removal of 5 bases from V and 8 bases from J, the junction contained 5 bases not matched to a gene. The CDR3 has 15 amino acids. In DNA, the CDR3 is TGTGCCAGCAGCGTGACTAGCGGGAGGGCGTATGAGCAGTTCTTC. This translates into CASSVTSGRAYEQFF.

This clonotype showed up just a few times. This rearrangement joins TRBV4-1 to TRBJ1-2; a possible D gene is TRBD1 (6 bases). There are 15 residues in the CDR3. V lost 4 bases to trimming and J lost 6 bases, with 18 bases between them. Germline V gene sequence: CDR1 MGHRA, CDR2 YSYEKL. CDR3 DNA: TGCGCCAGCAGCCCAGTTTTCAGGGGAGGGAATGGCTACACCTTC. Amino acid sequence: CASSPVFRGGNGYTF.

Many counts were recorded for this clonotype. V gene TRBV5-1 combines with J gene TRBJ2-2; TRBD1 or TRBD2 may be the D gene (5 bases each). The V gene's germline CDR1 is SGHRS and CDR2 YFSETQ. This CDR3 is 13 amino acids long. V was cut by 4 bases and J by 6 bases, with 10 bases left in between. The CDR3 bases are TGCGCCAGCAGCGAGGGACCCTCCGGGGAGCTGTTTTTT. This sequence encodes CASSEGPSGELFF.

Worth noting for this clonotype: A much more abundant neighbour one base away suggests this may be a read error. This chain connects TRBV11-2 to TRBJ2-7; D tentatively fits TRBD1 or TRBD2 (5 bases each). Germline CDR1 and CDR2: SGHAT and FQNNGV. CDR3 size: 18 residues. CDR3 region: CASSLDRWDPGFGYGQYF. CDR3 DNA sequence: TGTGCCAGCAGCTTAGATCGTTGGGACCCAGGTTTTGGCTACGGGCAGTACTTC. Variable domain in full (rest from reference TRBV11-2 and TRBJ2-7): EAGVAQSPRYKIIEKRQSVAFWCNPISGHATLYWYQQILGQGPKLLIQFQNNGVVDDSQLPKDRFSAERLKGVDSTLKIQPAKLEDSAVYLCASSLDRWDPGFGYGQYFGPGTRLTVT.

This clonotype was observed at least ten times. The rearrangement joins TRBV18 to TRBJ1-1; 11 bases are a match to TRBD1. V lost 7 bases to trimming and J lost 0 bases; unmatched junction nucleotides: 4. This CDR3 is 15 amino acids long. Germline V CDR1 and CDR2: KGHSH, LQKENI. This CDR3 is CASYWTGGLNTEAFF. CDR3 DNA: TGTGCCAGCTACTGGACAGGGGGCTTGAACACTGAAGCTTTCTTT.

In this sample, this clonotype turned up a few times. A much larger clone lies a single base off, so this may be a read error. J is TRBJ2-1 and V is TRBV3-1; the D gene is possibly TRBD1 (6 bases). The CDR3 has 17 amino acids. V was cut by 0 bases and J by 10 bases, with 22 bases left in between. CDR1 LGHDT and CDR2 YNNKEL come from the germline V gene (reference sequence). The CDR3 spells CASSQDLSRGKAYEQFF. CDR3 nucleotides: TGTGCCAGCAGCCAAGATCTTTCCAGGGGAAAGGCCTACGAGCAGTTCTTC.

The table lists this clonotype with many counts. The chain links TRBV11-2 to TRBJ1-2, with a tentative D call TRBD1 (6 bases). Per germline, CDR1 SGHAT and CDR2 FQNNGV. This CDR3 is 15 amino acids long. V was cut by 1 base and J by 5 bases, with 14 bases left in between. The CDR3 sequence: CASSLGSRGIYGYTF. The DNA of the CDR3 is TGTGCCAGCAGCTTAGGGTCCAGGGGAATTTATGGCTACACCTTC.

The J gene is TRBJ2-1, the V gene TRBV5-1, with TRBD2 as a possible D gene (5 bases). Trimming shortened V by 0 bases and J by 2 bases, and 9 bases separated the two germline ends. The CDR3 sequence is 15 residues long. Germline V lookup: CDR1 SGHRS, CDR2 YFSETQ. The DNA of the CDR3 is TGCGCCAGCAGCTTGGATGTGGGAGCCTACAATGAGCAGTTCTTC. Its protein is CASSLDVGAYNEQFF.

The table lists this clonotype with many counts. This chain uses TRBV30 with TRBJ1-5; 9 nucleotides line up with TRBD1. CDR3 length equals 14 residues. In germline, CDR1 is GTSNPN, CDR2 SVGIG (reference sequence). The ends lost 1 base at V and 5 bases at J; junction bases unmatched: 3. CDR3: CAWSGGQGYQPQHF. In DNA form, the CDR3 reads TGTGCCTGGAGTGGCGGACAGGGGTATCAGCCCCAGCATTTT.

This clonotype was seen a few times. The chain links TRBV4-1 to TRBJ2-1; 12 nucleotides agree with TRBD2. J gave up 6 bases and V 3 bases, and 3 bases lay outside the gene matches. CDR1 MGHRA and CDR2 YSYEKL come from the germline V gene. The CDR3 sequence is 15 residues long. Here the CDR3 DNA reads TGCGCCAGCAGCCAGCTAGCGGGAGGGCTCAATGAGCAGTTCTTC. It encodes CASSQLAGGLNEQFF.

In its sample, this clonotype was seen a few times. The chain recombines TRBV29-1 with TRBJ2-5; 9 positions match TRBD1. Per the germline V gene, CDR1 is SQVTM and CDR2 is ANQGSEA. V lost 6 bases and J lost 1; bases outside the gene matches: 6. This CDR3 contains 14 residues. The CDR3 DNA follows: TGCAGCGTGGGACAGGGCGCCATCCAAGAGACCCAGTACTTC. It yields the protein CSVGQGAIQETQYF.

This clonotype appeared a few times. The gene calls are TRBV28 and TRBJ2-7, with a tentative D call TRBD2 (6 bases). The CDR3 loop spans 15 amino acids. Germline V gene data show CDR1 as MDHEN and CDR2 as SYDVKM. The ends were cut back, 5 bases at V and 4 bases at J, with 18 bases in the middle. The CDR3 DNA is TGTGCCAGCAGTGACTTAGATCTAGCGCCGTACGAGCAGTACTTC. This codes for CASSDLDLAPYEQYF.

This clonotype showed up many times. This chain joins TRBV10-1 and TRBJ1-2; tentative D call: TRBD1 (5 bases). The CDR3 length is 13 residues. V shed 0 bases and J shed 6 bases, with 8 bases lying between them. Germline V gene lookup returns CDR1 WNHNN and CDR2 SYGVQD (reference sequence). The CDR3, as DNA: TGCGCCAGCAGTGAGTCTTCGGGGCATGGCTACACCTTC. Its translation: CASSESSGHGYTF.

This clonotype was found many times. The chain combines TRBV12-3 or TRBV12-4 with TRBJ2-5; D gene unclear. The CDR3 is 13 amino acids. V shed 5 bases and J shed 1 base, with 8 bases lying between them. This CDR3 reads CASSPLPQETQYF. In DNA, the CDR3 is TGTGCCAGCAGTCCCCTCCCCCAAGAGACCCAGTACTTC.

This clonotype was counted many times. This rearrangement joins TRBV14 to TRBJ2-7; D unclear. Germline loops: CDR1 SGHDN, CDR2 FVKESK. Trimming took 4 bases from V and 9 from J, leaving 16 bases between them. The CDR3 is 13 residues long. The CDR3 nucleotides read TGTGCCAGCAGCCCTAAAGTTGGGCAAGCGCAGTACTTC. This encodes CASSPKVGQAQYF. Full variable domain (outside the CDR3, taken from reference TRBV14 and TRBJ2-7): EAGVTQFPSHSVIEKGQTVTLRCDPISGHDNLYWYRRVMGKEIKFLLHFVKESKQDESGMPNNRFLAERTGGTYSTLKVQPAELEDSGVYFCASSPKVGQAQYFGPGTRLTVT.

The chain is built from TRBV6-1 and TRBJ2-2; 9 bases match TRBD1. Losses at the gene ends were 7 bases for V and 6 bases for J; bases not matched to a gene: 3. CDR1 MNHNS and CDR2 SASEGT come from the germline V gene. The CDR3 consists of 13 residues. CDR3 DNA: TGTGCCAGCAAACAGGGGGCGCCCGGGGAGCTGTTTTTT. This translates into CASKQGAPGELFF.